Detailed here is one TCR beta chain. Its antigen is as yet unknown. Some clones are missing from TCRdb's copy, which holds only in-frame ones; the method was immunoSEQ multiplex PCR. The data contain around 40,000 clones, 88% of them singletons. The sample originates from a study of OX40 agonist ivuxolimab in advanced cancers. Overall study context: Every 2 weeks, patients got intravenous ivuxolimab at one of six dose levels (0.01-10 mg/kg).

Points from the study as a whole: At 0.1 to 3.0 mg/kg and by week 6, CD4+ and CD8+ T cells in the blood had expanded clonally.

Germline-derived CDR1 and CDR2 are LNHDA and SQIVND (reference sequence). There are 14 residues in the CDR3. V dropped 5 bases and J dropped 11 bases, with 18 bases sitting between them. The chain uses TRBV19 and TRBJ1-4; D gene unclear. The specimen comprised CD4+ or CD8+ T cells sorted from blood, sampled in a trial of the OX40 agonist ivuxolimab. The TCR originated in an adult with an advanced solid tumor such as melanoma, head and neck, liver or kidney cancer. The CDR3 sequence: CASSPGLIGRKLFF. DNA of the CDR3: TGTGCCAGTAGTCCCGGCCTAATCGGACGGAAACTGTTTTTT.